The T cell receptor beta chain described here comes from a study of immune evolution from preneoplasia to lung adenocarcinoma. About the research overall: HLA loss of heterozygosity: under 7.5% AIS, about 15% MIA, around 35% ADC, none AAH. Study-wide results and limits: Later-stage lesions appeared to have more T cells, more diversity, less clonality.

Remarks on this clone: Its antigen is still unknown.

H&E slides confirmed each diagnosis, reviewed by two pathologists independently. Nucleic acids came from premalignant or tumor cells enriched by macro-dissection. This CDR3 has 14 amino acids. V was clipped by 2 bases and J by 4 bases, with 9 bases between them. The germline V gene encodes CDR1 MNHNS and CDR2 SASEGT. Assay: immunoSEQ multiplex PCR; the TCRdb copy retains only in-frame clones and omits some. The sample includes about 8,400 clones, 65% to 90% of them seen just once. The clonotype originates from a person aged 45-60 years with lung adenocarcinoma. The genes are TRBV6-1 and TRBJ1-5, with a possible D match to TRBD1 (5 bases). The specimen was FFPE invasive lung adenocarcinoma tissue. The CDR3 region has the DNA TGTGCCAGCAGTGAAAGCACAGGTAATCAGCCCCAGCATTTT. This gives the protein CASSESTGNQPQHF.